The 12 T cell receptor beta chains given below trace back to one sample, sequenced in a study of early T cells in non-severe SARS-CoV-2 infection. TCRdb independently ran MiXCR on the 5' RACE reads; one entry per CDR3 protein. In the table there are under 95,000 distinct CDR3 sequences, less than 15% of which are singletons. Sequencing input: whole blood. The receptor set was obtained from an adult who was a healthcare worker with PCR-confirmed SARS-CoV-2 infection or an uninfected control (not recorded which).

This chain joins TRBV3-1 and TRBJ1-2; maybe TRBD1 (5 bases). CDR3 size: 16 residues. Trimming removed 2 bases at V and 4 bases at J, with 17 bases between. The germline CDR1 and CDR2 sequences are LGHDT and YNNKEL (reference sequence). CDR3 sequence reads: CASSQHQGSLAYGYTF. The CDR3 DNA sequence: TGTGCCAGCAGCCAACACCAGGGTTCCTTAGCCTATGGCTACACCTTC.

This clonotype was observed at least ten times. This chain uses TRBV29-1 with TRBJ1-1, with a weak D call TRBD1 (5 bases). The CDR3 length is 11 residues. Germline assignment: CDR1 SQVTM and CDR2 ANQGSEA. V shed 7 bases and J shed 9 bases, with 15 bases lying between them. The CDR3 loop reads CSAPVGVQAFF. The CDR3 DNA is TGCAGCGCCCCGGTGGGGGTTCAAGCTTTCTTT.

This clonotype has only a few counts. V is TRBV11-2 and J is TRBJ2-7; maybe TRBD2 (6 bases). This CDR3 spans 14 amino acids. The V and J ends lost 5 bases and 7 bases respectively, with 18 bases between them. Looked up from germline, CDR1 is SGHAT and CDR2 is FQNNGV. CDR3 bases: TGTGCCAGCAGCCCGGAGGGAGGTCCTAGGGAGCAGTACTTC. Translation gives CASSPEGGPREQYF.

The rearrangement links TRBV15 to TRBJ1-5, with 9 positions matching TRBD1. The CDR3 consists of 17 residues. The germline CDR1 and CDR2 sequences are LNHNV and YYDKDF (reference sequence). The junction had 11 bases not matched to a gene; V was cut back by 4 bases and J by 4 bases. The CDR3 DNA follows: TGTGCCACCAGCACTGACAGGCGGACAGGGGTTAATCAGCCCCAGCATTTT. Translation: CATSTDRRTGVNQPQHF.

This clonotype appeared a few times. The chain joins TRBV7-9 to TRBJ2-1; D is tentatively TRBD1 or TRBD2 (6 bases each). Germline CDR1 is SEHNR and CDR2 is FQNEAQ (reference sequence). The V and J ends lost 5 bases and 5 bases respectively, with 19 bases between them. This CDR3 is 16 amino acids long. The CDR3: CASSPYGRRGDNEQFF. CDR3 nucleotide sequence: TGTGCCAGCAGCCCCTATGGCCGGAGGGGGGACAATGAGCAGTTCTTC.

The table lists this clonotype with many counts. V is TRBV5-1 and J is TRBJ2-7; D possibly uses TRBD1 or TRBD2 (5 bases each). Germline V lookup: CDR1 SGHRS, CDR2 YFSETQ. Trimming stripped 2 bases from V and 4 bases from J, with 10 bases between. The CDR3 sequence is 13 residues long. The CDR3 sequence is CASSFEGKYEQYF. The CDR3 DNA follows: TGCGCCAGCAGCTTCGAGGGGAAGTACGAGCAGTACTTC.

This chain joins TRBV7-9 and TRBJ2-1, with D tentatively TRBD2 (5 bases). Trimming left V 3 bases short and J 0 bases short, with 15 bases between. The germline V gene has CDR1 SEHNR and CDR2 FQNEAQ (reference sequence). The CDR3 is 17 residues long. CDR3 protein: CASSFLGATSSYNEQFF. The DNA for the CDR3 is TGTGCCAGCAGCTTTCTGGGAGCGACAAGCTCCTACAATGAGCAGTTCTTC.

The rearrangement links TRBV10-3 to TRBJ2-3, with TRBD1 matching 8 bases. In germline, CDR1 is ENHRY, CDR2 SYGVKD. Unmatched junction bases numbered 9, after V lost 11 bases and J lost 5 bases. The CDR3 covers 13 residues. The CDR3 region is CALAGQGEDTQYF. In nucleotides, the CDR3 is TGTGCCCTCGCAGGACAGGGCGAAGATACGCAGTATTTT.

This clonotype was seen a handful of times. V usage is TRBV6-6 and J usage is TRBJ2-1, with a possible D match to TRBD1 (6 bases). Germline V gives CDR1 MNHNY, CDR2 SVGAGI (reference sequence). CDR3 length: 15 amino acids. Trimming cost V 5 bases and J 1 base, with 12 bases left between them. The CDR3 DNA is TGTGCCAGCAGTAATTCACAGGGATCCTACAATGAGCAGTTCTTC. It translates to CASSNSQGSYNEQFF.

Only a few counts were recorded for this clonotype. The chain couples TRBV12-3 or TRBV12-4 to TRBJ2-1; TRBD1 matches at 7 bases. This CDR3 region has 14 residues. Trimming took 3 bases from V and 7 from J; bases not matched to a gene: 6. The CDR3 is CASSFRAGGNEQFF. CDR3 in DNA: TGTGCCAGCAGTTTTCGGGCAGGGGGTAATGAGCAGTTCTTC.

There are a few counts of this clonotype. The DNA for the CDR3 is TGTGCCAGCAGCCGGGACAGGGGTTCCTACAATGAGCAGTTCTTC. The encoded protein is CASSRDRGSYNEQFF. The V gene is TRBV2, the J gene TRBJ2-1, with 10 bases lining up with TRBD1. CDR1 and CDR2 (germline): SNHLY, FYNNEI. This CDR3 comprises 15 residues. J was trimmed by 1 base and V by 6 bases; bases with no gene match: 3.

This clonotype came up many times. The DNA for the CDR3 is TGTGCCAGCAGCCTGGACGGGAACTATGGCTACACCTTC. Its protein is CASSLDGNYGYTF. The V and J genes are TRBV6-1 and TRBJ1-2; D call uncertain. The CDR3 length is 13 residues. Trimming took off 6 bases at V and 2 bases at J, with 10 bases between the two ends. Germline assignment: CDR1 MNHNS and CDR2 SASEGT.